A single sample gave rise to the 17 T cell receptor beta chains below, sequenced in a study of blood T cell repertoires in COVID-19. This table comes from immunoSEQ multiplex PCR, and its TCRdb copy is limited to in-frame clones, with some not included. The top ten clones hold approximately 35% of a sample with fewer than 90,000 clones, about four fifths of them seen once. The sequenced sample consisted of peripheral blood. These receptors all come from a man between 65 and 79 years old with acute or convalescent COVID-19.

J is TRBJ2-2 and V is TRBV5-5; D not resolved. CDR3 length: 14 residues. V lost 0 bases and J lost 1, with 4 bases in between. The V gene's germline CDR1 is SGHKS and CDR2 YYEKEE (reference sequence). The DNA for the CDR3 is TGTGCCAGCAGCTTGGGCGGGAACACCGGGGAGCTGTTTTTT. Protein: CASSLGGNTGELFF. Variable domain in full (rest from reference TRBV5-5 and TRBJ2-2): DAGVTQSPTHLIKTRGQQVTLRCSPISGHKSVSWYQQVLGQGPQFIFQYYEKEERGRGNFPDRFSARQFPNYSSELNVNALLLGDSALYLCASSLGGNTGELFFGEGSRLTVL.

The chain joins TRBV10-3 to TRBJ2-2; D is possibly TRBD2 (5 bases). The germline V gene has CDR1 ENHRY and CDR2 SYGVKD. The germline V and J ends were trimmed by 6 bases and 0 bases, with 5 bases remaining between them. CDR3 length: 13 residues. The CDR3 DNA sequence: TGTGCCATCAGCGGGGCGAACACCGGGGAGCTGTTTTTT. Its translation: CAISGANTGELFF.

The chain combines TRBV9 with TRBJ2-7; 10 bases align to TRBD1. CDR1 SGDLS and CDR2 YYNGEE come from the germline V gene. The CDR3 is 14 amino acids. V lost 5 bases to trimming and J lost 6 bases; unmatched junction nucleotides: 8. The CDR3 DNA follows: TGTGCCAGCAGTCAACCGGGACAGGGGACCGAGCAGTACTTC. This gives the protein CASSQPGQGTEQYF.

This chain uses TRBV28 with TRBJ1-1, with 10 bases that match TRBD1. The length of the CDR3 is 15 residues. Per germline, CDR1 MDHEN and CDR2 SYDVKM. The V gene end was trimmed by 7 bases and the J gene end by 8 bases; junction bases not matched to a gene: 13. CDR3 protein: CASIKFRTGGSEAFF. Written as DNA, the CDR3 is TGTGCCAGCATTAAATTCCGGACAGGGGGAAGCGAAGCTTTCTTT.

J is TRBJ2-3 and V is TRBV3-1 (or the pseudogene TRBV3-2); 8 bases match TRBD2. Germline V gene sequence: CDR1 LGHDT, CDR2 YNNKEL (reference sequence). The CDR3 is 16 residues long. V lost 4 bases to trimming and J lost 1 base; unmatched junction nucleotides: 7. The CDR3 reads CASSPRTSPRTDTQYF. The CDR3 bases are TGTGCCAGCAGCCCCCGGACTAGCCCACGCACAGATACGCAGTATTTT.

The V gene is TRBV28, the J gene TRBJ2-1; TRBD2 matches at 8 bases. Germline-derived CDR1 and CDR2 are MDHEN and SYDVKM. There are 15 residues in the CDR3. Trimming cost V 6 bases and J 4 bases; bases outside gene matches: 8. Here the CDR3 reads CASRTGTRTYNEQFF. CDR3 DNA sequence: TGTGCCAGCAGAACCGGGACTAGGACGTACAATGAGCAGTTCTTC.

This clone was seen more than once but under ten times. The CDR3 DNA follows: TGCGCCAGCAGCTTAGCGGGGGGACGAAAAGAGACCCAGTACTTC. Its translation: CASSLAGGRKETQYF. This sequence joins TRBV5-1 and TRBJ2-5; 9 bases match TRBD2. The CDR3 spans 15 residues. V lost 2 bases to trimming and J lost 3 bases; unmatched junction nucleotides: 5. The germline CDR1 and CDR2 sequences are SGHRS and YFSETQ. Variable domain in full (rest from reference TRBV5-1 and TRBJ2-5): KAGVTQTPRYLIKTRGQQVTLSCSPISGHRSVSWYQQTPGQGLQFLFEYFSETQRNKGNFPGRFSGRQFSNSRSEMNVSTLELGDSALYLCASSLAGGRKETQYFGPGTRLLVL.

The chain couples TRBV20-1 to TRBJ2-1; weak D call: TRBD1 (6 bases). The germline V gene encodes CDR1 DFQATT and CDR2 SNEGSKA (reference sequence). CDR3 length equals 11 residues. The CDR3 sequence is CRGDNPNEQFF. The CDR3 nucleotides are TGCAGGGGGGACAACCCCAATGAGCAGTTCTTC.

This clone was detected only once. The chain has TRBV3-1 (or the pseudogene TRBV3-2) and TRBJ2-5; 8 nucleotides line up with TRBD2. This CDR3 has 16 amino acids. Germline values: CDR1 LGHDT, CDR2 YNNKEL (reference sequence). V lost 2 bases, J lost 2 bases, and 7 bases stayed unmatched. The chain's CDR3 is CASSQFPTSGQETQYF. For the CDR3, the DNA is TGTGCCAGCAGCCAATTCCCTACTAGCGGACAAGAGACCCAGTACTTC.

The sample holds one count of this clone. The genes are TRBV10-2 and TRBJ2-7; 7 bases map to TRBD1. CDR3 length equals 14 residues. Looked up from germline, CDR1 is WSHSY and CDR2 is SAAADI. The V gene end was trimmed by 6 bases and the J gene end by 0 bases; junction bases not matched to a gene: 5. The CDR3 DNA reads TGCGCCAGCAGGTTACAGGGGTCCTCCTACGAGCAGTACTTC. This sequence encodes CASRLQGSSYEQYF.

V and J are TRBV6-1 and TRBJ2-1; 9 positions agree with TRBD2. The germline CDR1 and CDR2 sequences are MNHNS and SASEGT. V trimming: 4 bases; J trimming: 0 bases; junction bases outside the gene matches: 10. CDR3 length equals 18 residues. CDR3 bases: TGTGCCAGCAGTGGCCCCCCTGGCGGGAGGGCCTCCTACAATGAGCAGTTCTTC. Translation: CASSGPPGGRASYNEQFF.

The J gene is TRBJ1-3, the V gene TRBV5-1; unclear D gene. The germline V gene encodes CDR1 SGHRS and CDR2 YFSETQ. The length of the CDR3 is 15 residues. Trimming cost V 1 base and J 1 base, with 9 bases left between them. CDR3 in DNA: TGCGCCAGCAGCTTGAACGGGAATTCTGGAAACACCATATATTTT. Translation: CASSLNGNSGNTIYF.

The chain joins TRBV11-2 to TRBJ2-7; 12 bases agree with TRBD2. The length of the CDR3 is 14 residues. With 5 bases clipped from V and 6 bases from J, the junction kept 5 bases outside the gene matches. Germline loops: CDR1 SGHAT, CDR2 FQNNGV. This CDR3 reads CASSPLGLAGEQYF. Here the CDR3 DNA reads TGTGCCAGCAGCCCCCTGGGACTAGCGGGCGAGCAGTACTTC.

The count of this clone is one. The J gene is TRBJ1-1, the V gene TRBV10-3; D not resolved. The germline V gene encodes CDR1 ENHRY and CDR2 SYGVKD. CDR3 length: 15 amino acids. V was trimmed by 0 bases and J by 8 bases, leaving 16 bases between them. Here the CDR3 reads CAISESGRGRVEAFF. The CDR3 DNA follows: TGTGCCATCAGTGAGTCCGGTCGAGGCCGGGTAGAAGCTTTCTTT.

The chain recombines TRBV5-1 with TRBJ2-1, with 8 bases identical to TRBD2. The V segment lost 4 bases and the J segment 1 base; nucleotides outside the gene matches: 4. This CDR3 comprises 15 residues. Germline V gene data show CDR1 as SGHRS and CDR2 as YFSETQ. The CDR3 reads CASSPSGSSYNEQFF. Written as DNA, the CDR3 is TGCGCCAGCAGCCCCAGCGGGAGTTCCTACAATGAGCAGTTCTTC.

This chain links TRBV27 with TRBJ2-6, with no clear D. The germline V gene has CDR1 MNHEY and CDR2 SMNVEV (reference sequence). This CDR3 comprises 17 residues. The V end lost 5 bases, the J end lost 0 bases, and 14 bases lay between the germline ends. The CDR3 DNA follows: TGTGCCAGCAGTCGAACCGCACCGGGCTCTGGGGCCAACGTCCTGACTTTC. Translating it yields CASSRTAPGSGANVLTF.

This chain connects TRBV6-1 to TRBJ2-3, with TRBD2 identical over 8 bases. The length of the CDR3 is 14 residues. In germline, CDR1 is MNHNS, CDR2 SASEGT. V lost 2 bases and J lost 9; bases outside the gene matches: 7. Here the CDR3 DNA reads TGTGCCAGCAGTGAAATGAGCGGGAGAGGAACGCAGTATTTT. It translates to CASSEMSGRGTQYF.